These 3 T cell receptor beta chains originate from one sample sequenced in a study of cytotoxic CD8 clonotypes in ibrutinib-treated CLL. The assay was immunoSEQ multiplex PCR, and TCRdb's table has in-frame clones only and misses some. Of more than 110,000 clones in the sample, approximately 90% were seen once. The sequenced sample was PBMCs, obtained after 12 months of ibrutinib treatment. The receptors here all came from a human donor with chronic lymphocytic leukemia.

This chain's CDR3 is CASKLRKNTDTQYF. DNA for the CDR3: TGTGCCAGCAAACTCAGGAAAAACACAGATACGCAGTATTTT. The gene calls are TRBV6-5 and TRBJ2-3; D is undetermined. CDR3 size: 14 residues. The V gene's germline CDR1 is MNHEY and CDR2 SVGAGI. V was cut by 7 bases and J by 2 bases, with 13 bases left in between.

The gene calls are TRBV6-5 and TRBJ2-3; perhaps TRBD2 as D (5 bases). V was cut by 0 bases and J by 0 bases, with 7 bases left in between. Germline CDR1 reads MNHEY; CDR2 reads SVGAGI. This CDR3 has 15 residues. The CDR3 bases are TGTGCCAGCAGTTACTCGAGCGGTAGCACAGATACGCAGTATTTT. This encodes CASSYSSGSTDTQYF.

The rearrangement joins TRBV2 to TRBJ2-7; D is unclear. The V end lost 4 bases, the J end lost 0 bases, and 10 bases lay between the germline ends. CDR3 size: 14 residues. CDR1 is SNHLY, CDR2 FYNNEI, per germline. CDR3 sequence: CASSGSQLSYEQYF. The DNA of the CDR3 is TGTGCCAGCAGTGGATCGCAGCTCTCCTACGAGCAGTACTTC. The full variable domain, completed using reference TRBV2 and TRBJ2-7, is EPEVTQTPSHQVTQMGQEVILRCVPISNHLYFYWYRQILGQKVEFLVSFYNNEISEKSEIFDDQFSVERPDGSNFTLKIRSTKLEDSAMYFCASSGSQLSYEQYFGPGTRLTVT.